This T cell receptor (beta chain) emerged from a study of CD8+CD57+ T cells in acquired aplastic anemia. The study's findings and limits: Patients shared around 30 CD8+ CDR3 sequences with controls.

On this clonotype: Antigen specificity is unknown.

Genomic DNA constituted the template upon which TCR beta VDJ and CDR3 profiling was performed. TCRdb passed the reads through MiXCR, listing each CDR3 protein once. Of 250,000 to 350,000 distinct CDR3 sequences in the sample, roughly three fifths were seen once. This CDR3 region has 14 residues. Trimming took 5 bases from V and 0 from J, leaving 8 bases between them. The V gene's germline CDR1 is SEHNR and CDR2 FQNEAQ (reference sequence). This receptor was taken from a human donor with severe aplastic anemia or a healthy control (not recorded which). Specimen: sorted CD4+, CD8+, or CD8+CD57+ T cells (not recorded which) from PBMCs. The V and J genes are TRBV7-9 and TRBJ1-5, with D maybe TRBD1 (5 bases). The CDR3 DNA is TGTGCCAGCAGCAAAGGGGATAGCAATCAGCCCCAGCATTTT. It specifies CASSKGDSNQPQHF. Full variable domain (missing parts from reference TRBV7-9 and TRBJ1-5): DTGVSQNPRHKITKRGQNVTFRCDPISEHNRLYWYRQTLGQGPEFLTYFQNEAQLEKSRLLSDRFSAERPKGSFSTLEIQRTEQGDSAMYLCASSKGDSNQPQHFGDGTRLSIL.